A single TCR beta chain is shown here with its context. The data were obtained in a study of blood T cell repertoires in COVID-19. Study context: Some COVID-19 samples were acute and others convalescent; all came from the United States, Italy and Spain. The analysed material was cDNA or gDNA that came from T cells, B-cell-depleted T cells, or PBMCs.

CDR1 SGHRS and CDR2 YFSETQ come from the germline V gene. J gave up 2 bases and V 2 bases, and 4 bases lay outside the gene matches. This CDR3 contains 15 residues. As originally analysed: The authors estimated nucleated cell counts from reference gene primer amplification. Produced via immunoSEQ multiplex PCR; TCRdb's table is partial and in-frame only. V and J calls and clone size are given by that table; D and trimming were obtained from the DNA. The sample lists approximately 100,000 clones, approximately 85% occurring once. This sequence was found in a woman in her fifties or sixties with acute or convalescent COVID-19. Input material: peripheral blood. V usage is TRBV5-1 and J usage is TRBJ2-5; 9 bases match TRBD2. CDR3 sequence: CASSFLAGPQETQYF. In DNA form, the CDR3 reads TGCGCCAGCAGCTTTCTAGCGGGACCTCAAGAGACCCAGTACTTC. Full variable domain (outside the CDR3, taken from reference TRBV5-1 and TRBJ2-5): KAGVTQTPRYLIKTRGQQVTLSCSPISGHRSVSWYQQTPGQGLQFLFEYFSETQRNKGNFPGRFSGRQFSNSRSEMNVSTLELGDSALYLCASSFLAGPQETQYFGPGTRLLVL.